The TCR beta chain under discussion was sequenced for a study of cytomegalovirus exposure and HLA in healthy donors. Whole-study findings and limits: Rare TCR sequences predominated, though certain public TCRs were found in many donors. Later analysis indicated greater clonal expansion among HLA-associated TCR beta chains than among equally common other chains.

In the PCR, 60 Vbeta and 13 Jbeta primers were used. The data were produced by immunoSEQ multiplex PCR, yet TCRdb's version contains in-frame clones alone and is incomplete. Here the sample spans under 200,000 clones, roughly 80% being singletons. The table lists this clone with a few counts. Its antigen remains unknown. This TCR was recovered from a male donor in good health and CMV-seronegative. The specimen sequenced was PBMCs.

The CDR3 DNA reads as TGTGCCAGCACCCCCACGGACAGGGCGAAGGACACTGAAGCTTTCTTT. This gives the protein CASTPTDRAKDTEAFF. This chain uses TRBV9 with TRBJ1-1, with 8 nucleotides matching TRBD1. CDR1 and CDR2 (germline): SGDLS, YYNGEE. The V segment lost 6 bases and the J segment 3 bases; nucleotides outside the gene matches: 13. The CDR3 is 16 residues long.